Detailed here is one TCR beta chain. The antigen is not known. Clones were read by immunoSEQ multiplex PCR, and TCRdb kept only the in-frame ones, dropping some. Of 100,000 to 130,000 clones detected, roughly 90% appear once; the ten largest clones hold 0.71%. Germline CDR1 and CDR2: SNHLY and FYNNEI. The CDR3 extends over 15 amino acids. The V end was cut by 6 bases, the J end by 2 bases, with 14 bases between. This entry belongs to a study of graft-versus-host responses after intestinal transplantation. Study background: All recipients were transplanted with multivisceral, liver-intestinal, or isolated intestinal grafts. All recipients got anti-thymocyte globulin induction, then tacrolimus and steroids for 2 to 4 years.

Findings and caveats of the study: The study found high graft-versus-host to host-versus-graft clonal ratios in allografts of patients with graft-donor T cell macrochimerism.

The receptor was derived from a human donor who was the organ donor for an intestinal transplant. V usage is TRBV2 and J usage is TRBJ2-1, with a possible D match to TRBD2 (6 bases). This specimen consisted of unstimulated CD4+ T cells sorted from spleen or lymph node cells, obtained before transplant. The DNA of the CDR3 is TGTGCCAGCAGAGCTAGCGAAATAACCTACAATGAGCAGTTCTTC. As protein: CASRASEITYNEQFF.